This TCR beta chain was found in a study of blood T cell repertoires in COVID-19. Generated by immunoSEQ multiplex PCR, the TCRdb table keeps only in-frame clones and is missing some. Of around 170,000 clones detected, around 80% appear once; the ten largest clones hold around an eighth. Germline lookup yields CDR1 SGHTA and CDR2 FQGNSA. V dropped 4 bases and J dropped 2; count of bases not matched to a gene: 4. There are 14 residues in the CDR3. This TCR derives from a man in his fifties or sixties who had been exposed to COVID-19. The V and J genes are TRBV7-2 and TRBJ2-7, with 8 bases aligning to TRBD1. Material for sequencing was PBMCs or T cells enriched from blood (not recorded which). CDR3 loop: CASSSYRGAYEQYF. The DNA for the CDR3 is TGTGCCAGCAGCTCGTACAGGGGGGCCTACGAGCAGTACTTC. Complete variable domain (other parts from reference TRBV7-2 and TRBJ2-7): GAGVSQSPSNKVTEKGKDVELRCDPISGHTALYWYRQSLGQGLEFLIYFQGNSAPDKSGLPSDRFSAERTGGSVSTLTIQRTQQEDSAVYLCASSSYRGAYEQYFGPGTRLTVT.